This T cell receptor (beta chain) was identified during a study of T cell repertoires in cytomegalovirus infection. About the study: Alongside well-studied HLA-B-restricted CMV epitopes, recently identified HLA-C-restricted CMV epitopes were also used. A matching HLA type, together with CMV infection, was signaled by public TCR beta signatures.

This clonotype was observed at least ten times. Its matching antigen is unknown. Study-wide results and caveats: Pooled public TCR beta family frequency picked out CMV carriers with the relevant HLA. CMV-specific TCR beta clonotypes restricted by HLA-C dominated the ex vivo response.

TCRdb redid the calling of the reads with MiXCR, one entry per CDR3 protein. The sample holds hundreds of thousands of distinct CDR3 sequences, around 35% seen once. The length of the CDR3 is 16 residues. Germline CDR1 SGHVS, CDR2 FNYEAQ. J lost 2 bases, V lost 3 bases, and 7 bases had no gene match. Sequenced material: cultured PBMCs, taken from culture after CMV antigen stimulation. This TCR derives from a human donor in good health (CMV status not recorded). Some clones in this sample may be carry-over from other donors' samples. This chain connects TRBV7-6 to TRBJ2-3; 8 bases are shared with TRBD2. The CDR3 sequence: CASSLMTSAPTDTQYF. The CDR3 region has the DNA TGTGCCAGCAGCTTGATGACTAGCGCGCCCACAGATACGCAGTATTTT.